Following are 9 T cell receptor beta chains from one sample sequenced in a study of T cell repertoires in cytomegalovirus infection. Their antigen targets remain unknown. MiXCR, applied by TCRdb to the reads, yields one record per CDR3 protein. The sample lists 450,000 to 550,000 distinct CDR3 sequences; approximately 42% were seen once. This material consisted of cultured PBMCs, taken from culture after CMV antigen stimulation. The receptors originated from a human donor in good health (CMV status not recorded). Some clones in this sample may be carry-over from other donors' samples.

The CDR3 spells CASSYDRTNYGYTF. As DNA, the CDR3 is TGTGCCAGCAGCTATGACAGAACTAACTATGGCTACACCTTC. The V gene is TRBV7-2, the J gene TRBJ1-2; TRBD1 might be the D (5 bases). The germline V and J ends were trimmed by 4 bases and 0 bases, with 9 bases remaining between them. The germline V gene encodes CDR1 SGHTA and CDR2 FQGNSA. The CDR3 has 14 amino acids.

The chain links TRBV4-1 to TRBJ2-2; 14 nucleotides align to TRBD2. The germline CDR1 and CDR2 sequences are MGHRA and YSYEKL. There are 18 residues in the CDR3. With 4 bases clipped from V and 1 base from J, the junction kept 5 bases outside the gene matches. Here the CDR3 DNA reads TGCGCCAGCAGCCCGAGGACTAGCGGGGGGTGGAACACCGGGGAGCTGTTTTTT. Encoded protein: CASSPRTSGGWNTGELFF.

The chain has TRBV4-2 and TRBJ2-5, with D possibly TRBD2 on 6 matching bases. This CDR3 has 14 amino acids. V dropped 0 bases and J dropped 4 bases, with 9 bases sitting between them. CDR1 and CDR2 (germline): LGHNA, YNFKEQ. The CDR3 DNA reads TGTGCCAGCAGCCAAGACTCGCGGGGAGAGACCCAGTACTTC. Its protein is CASSQDSRGETQYF.

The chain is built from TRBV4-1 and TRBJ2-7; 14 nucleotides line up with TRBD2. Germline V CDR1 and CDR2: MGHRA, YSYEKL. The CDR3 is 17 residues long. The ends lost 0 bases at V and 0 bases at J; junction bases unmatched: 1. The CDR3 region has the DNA TGCGCCAGCAGCCAAGACGGGACTAGCGGGAGCTCCTACGAGCAGTACTTC. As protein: CASSQDGTSGSSYEQYF.

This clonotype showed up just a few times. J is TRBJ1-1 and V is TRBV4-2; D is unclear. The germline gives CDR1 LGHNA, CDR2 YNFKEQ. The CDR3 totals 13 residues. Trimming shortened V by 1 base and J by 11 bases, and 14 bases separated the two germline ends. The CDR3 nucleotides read TGTGCCAGCAGCCAAGGTTTGGAGGGAGTGGCTTTCTTT. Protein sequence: CASSQGLEGVAFF.

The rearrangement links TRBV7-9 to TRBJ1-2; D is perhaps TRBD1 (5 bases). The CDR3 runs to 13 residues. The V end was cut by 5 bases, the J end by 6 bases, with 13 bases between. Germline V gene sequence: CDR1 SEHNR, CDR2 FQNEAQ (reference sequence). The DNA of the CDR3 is TGTGCCAGCAGCACCCCGGGGGTGGATGGCTACACCTTC. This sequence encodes CASSTPGVDGYTF.

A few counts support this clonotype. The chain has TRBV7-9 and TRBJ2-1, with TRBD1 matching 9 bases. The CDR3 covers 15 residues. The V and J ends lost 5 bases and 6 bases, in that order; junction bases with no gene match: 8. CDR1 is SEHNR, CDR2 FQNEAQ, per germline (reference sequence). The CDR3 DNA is TGTGCCAGCAGCCCAGCCGGGACAGGGCCCAATGAGCAGTTCTTC. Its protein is CASSPAGTGPNEQFF.

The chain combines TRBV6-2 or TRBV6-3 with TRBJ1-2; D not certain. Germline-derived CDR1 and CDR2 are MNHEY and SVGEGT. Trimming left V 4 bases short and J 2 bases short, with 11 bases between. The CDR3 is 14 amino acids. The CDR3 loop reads CASSLAGMNYGYTF. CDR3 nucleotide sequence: TGTGCCAGCAGTTTAGCCGGGATGAACTATGGCTACACCTTC.

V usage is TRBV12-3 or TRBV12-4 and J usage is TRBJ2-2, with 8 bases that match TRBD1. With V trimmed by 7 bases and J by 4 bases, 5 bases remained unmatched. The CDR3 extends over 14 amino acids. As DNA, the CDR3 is TGTGCCAGCACCCCCGGACAGGGCACCGGGGAGCTGTTTTTT. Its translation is CASTPGQGTGELFF.